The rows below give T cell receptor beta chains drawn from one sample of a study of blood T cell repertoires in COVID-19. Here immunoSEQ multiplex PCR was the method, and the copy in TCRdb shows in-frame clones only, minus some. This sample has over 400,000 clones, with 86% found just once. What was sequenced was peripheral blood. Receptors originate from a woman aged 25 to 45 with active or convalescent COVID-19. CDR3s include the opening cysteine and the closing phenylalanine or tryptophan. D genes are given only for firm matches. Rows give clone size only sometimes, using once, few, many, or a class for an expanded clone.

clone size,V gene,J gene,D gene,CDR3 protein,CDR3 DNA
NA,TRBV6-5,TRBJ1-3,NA,CASREAPGSGNTIYF,TGTGCCAGCCGGGAGGCCCCGGGTTCTGGAAACACCATATATTTT
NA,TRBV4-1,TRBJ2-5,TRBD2,CASSHGLAGVQETQYF,TGCGCCAGCAGCCATGGACTAGCGGGGGTCCAAGAGACCCAGTACTTC
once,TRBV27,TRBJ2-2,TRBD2,CASKQGLAGGHTPGELFF,TGTGCCAGCAAACAAGGACTAGCGGGAGGTCATACCCCCGGGGAGCTGTTTTTT
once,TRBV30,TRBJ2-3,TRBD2,CAWSPRLAATDTQYF,TGTGCCTGGAGTCCTAGACTAGCGGCCACAGATACGCAGTATTTT
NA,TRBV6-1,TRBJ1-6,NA,CASSELENSPLHF,TGTGCCAGCAGTGAATTGGAGAATTCACCCCTCCACTTT
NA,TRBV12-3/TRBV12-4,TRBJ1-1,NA,CASSWGENTEAFF,TGTGCCAGCAGTTGGGGGGAAAACACTGAAGCTTTCTTT
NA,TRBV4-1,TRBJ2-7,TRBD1,CASSRGQGGTYEQYF,TGCGCCAGCAGCCGAGGACAGGGGGGAACCTACGAGCAGTACTTC
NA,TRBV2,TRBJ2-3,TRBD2,CASSESSGRDTQYF,TGTGCCAGCAGTGAGTCTAGCGGGAGAGATACGCAGTATTTT
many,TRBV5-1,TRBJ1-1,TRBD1,CASSLGHGTGDTEAFF,TGCGCCAGCAGCTTGGGGCACGGGACAGGGGACACTGAAGCTTTCTTT
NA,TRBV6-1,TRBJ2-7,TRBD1,CASSEGTGGEYEQYF,TGTGCCAGCAGTGAAGGGACAGGGGGCGAGTACGAGCAGTACTTC
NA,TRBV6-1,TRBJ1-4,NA,CASSELWAGATNEKLFF,TGTGCCAGCAGTGAACTATGGGCAGGTGCAACTAATGAAAAACTGTTTTTT
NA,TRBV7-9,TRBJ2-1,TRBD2,CASSLGTRFYNEQFF,TGTGCCAGCAGCTTAGGGACTAGATTCTACAATGAGCAGTTCTTC
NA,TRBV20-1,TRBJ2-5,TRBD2,CSASDSGGFQETQYF,TGCAGTGCTAGTGACAGCGGGGGTTTCCAAGAGACCCAGTACTTC
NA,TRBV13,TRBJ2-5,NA,CASSLQETQYF,TGTGCCAGCAGCCTTCAAGAGACCCAGTACTTC
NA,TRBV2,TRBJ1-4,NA,CASTERVTSEKLFF,TGTGCCAGCACCGAGAGGGTAACGAGTGAAAAACTGTTTTTT
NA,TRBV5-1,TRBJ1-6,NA,CASSLEGRANGNSPLHF,TGCGCCAGCAGCTTGGAGGGCAGGGCGAACGGGAATTCACCCCTCCACTTT
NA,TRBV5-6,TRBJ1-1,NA,CASSHDRPFTEAFF,TGTGCCAGCAGCCATGACAGGCCTTTCACTGAAGCTTTCTTT
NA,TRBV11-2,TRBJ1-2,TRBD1,CASSLTLTGGYGYTF,TGTGCCAGCAGCTTAACCCTAACAGGGGGCTATGGCTACACCTTC
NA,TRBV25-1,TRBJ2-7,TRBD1,CASSAGWTGGSEQYF,TGTGCCAGCAGTGCAGGTTGGACAGGGGGTTCCGAGCAGTACTTC
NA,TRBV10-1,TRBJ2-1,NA,CASSEDVWASYNEQFF,TGCGCCAGCAGTGAGGACGTGTGGGCCTCCTACAATGAGCAGTTCTTC
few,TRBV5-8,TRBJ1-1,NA,CASRAGALNTEAFF,TGTGCCAGCCGAGCGGGGGCTCTTAACACTGAAGCTTTCTTT
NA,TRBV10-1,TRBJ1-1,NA,CASSAVNTEAFF,TGCGCCAGCAGTGCCGTGAACACTGAAGCTTTCTTT
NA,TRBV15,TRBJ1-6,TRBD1,CATSRDRDSYNSPLHF,TGTGCCACCAGCAGGGACAGGGATTCCTATAATTCACCCCTCCACTTT
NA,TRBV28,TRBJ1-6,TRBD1,CASRRLRTGTYNSPLHF,TGTGCCAGCAGACGGTTGCGGACAGGGACCTATAATTCACCCCTCCACTTT
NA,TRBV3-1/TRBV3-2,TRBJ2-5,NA,CASSHLGQETQYF,TGTGCCAGCAGCCATCTCGGGCAAGAGACCCAGTACTTC
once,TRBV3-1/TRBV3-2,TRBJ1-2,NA,CASSEGPRSGGAFYGYTF,TGTGCCAGCAGCGAAGGGCCGCGTTCGGGGGGCGCATTCTATGGCTACACCTTC
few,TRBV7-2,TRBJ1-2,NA,CASSLGGGLINYGYTF,TGTGCCAGCAGCCTCGGAGGAGGACTAATCAACTATGGCTACACCTTC
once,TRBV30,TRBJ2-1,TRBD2,CAWGSGGSYNEQFF,TGTGCCTGGGGTTCGGGCGGGAGCTACAATGAGCAGTTCTTC
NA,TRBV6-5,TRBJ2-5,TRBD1,CASSYGRGMETQYF,TGTGCCAGCAGTTATGGCAGGGGGATGGAGACCCAGTACTTC
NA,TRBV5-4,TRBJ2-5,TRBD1,CASSLERQGRETQYF,TGTGCCAGCAGCCTCGAACGACAGGGTCGGGAGACCCAGTACTTC
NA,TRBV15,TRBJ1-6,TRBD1,CATSRPGTGNSPLHF,TGTGCCACCAGCAGACCCGGGACAGGGAATTCACCCCTCCACTTT
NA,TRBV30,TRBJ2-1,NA,CAWSVFTRSEFF,TGTGCCTGGAGTGTTTTCACCCGGAGTGAGTTCTTC
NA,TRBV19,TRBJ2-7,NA,CASSIARGTYEQYF,TGTGCCAGTAGTATAGCAAGGGGTACCTACGAGCAGTACTTC
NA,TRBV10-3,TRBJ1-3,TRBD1,CAISESRTGSGNTIYF,TGTGCCATCAGTGAGTCAAGGACAGGGTCTGGAAACACCATATATTTT
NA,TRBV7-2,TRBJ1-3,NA,CASSLPGTGNTIYF,TGTGCCAGCAGCCTACCAGGGACTGGAAACACCATATATTTT
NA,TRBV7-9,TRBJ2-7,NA,CASSLAGGPYEQYF,TGTGCCAGCAGCTTAGCGGGGGGGCCCTACGAGCAGTACTTC
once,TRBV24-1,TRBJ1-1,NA,CATSEHYRVTEAFF,TGTGCCACCAGTGAACATTACAGGGTCACTGAAGCTTTCTTT
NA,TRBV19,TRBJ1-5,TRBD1,CASHETGRGQPQHF,TGTGCCAGTCACGAGACAGGGCGAGGACAGCCCCAGCATTTT
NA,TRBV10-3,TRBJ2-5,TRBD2,CAISLSGSETQYF,TGTGCCATCTCCCTAAGCGGGAGTGAGACCCAGTACTTC
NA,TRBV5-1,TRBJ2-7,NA,CASSSLDIYEQYF,TGCGCCAGCAGCTCCCTGGACATCTACGAGCAGTACTTC
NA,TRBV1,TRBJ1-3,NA,CTSSQQTGGRESTIYF,TGCACCAGCAGCCAGCAGACAGGGGGCAGAGAAAGCACCATATATTTT
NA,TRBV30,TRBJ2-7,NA,CAWSTMTWEQYF,TGTGCCTGGAGTACTATGACGTGGGAGCAGTACTTC
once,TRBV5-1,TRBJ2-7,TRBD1,CASSPGQGLYEQYF,TGCGCCAGCAGCCCGGGACAGGGGTTATACGAGCAGTACTTC
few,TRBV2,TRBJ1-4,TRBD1,CASSEAPPTGGSTNEKLFF,TGTGCCAGCAGTGAAGCGCCGCCGACAGGGGGTTCGACTAATGAAAAACTGTTTTTT
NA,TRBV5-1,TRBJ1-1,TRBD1,CASSLETGVNTEAFF,TGCGCCAGCAGCTTGGAGACAGGGGTGAACACTGAAGCTTTCTTT
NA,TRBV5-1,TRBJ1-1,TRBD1,CASIGQGSTEAFF,TGCGCCAGCATCGGACAGGGGAGTACTGAAGCTTTCTTT
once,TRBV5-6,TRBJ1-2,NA,CASSLGQGGMDYGYTF,TGTGCCAGCAGCTTGGGGCAGGGTGGAATGGACTATGGCTACACCTTC
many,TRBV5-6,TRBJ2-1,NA,CASSHTGTDEQFF,TGTGCCAGCAGCCACACAGGGACCGATGAGCAGTTCTTC
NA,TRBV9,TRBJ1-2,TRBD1,CASSSLGQGNYGYTF,TGTGCCAGCAGCTCCCTCGGACAGGGCAACTATGGCTACACCTTC
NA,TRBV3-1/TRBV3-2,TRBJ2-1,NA,CASSSLAAYEQFF,TGTGCCAGCAGCTCCCTAGCAGCCTATGAGCAGTTCTTC
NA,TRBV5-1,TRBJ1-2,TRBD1,CASRRGTGGTYGYTF,TGCGCCAGCAGACGTGGGACAGGGGGTACCTATGGCTACACCTTC
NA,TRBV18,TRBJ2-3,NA,CASSPPLGLATDTQYF,TGTGCCAGCTCACCACCGTTAGGGCTAGCTACAGATACGCAGTATTTT
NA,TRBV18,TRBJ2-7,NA,CASSRDTWGSYEQYF,TGTGCCAGCTCAAGGGACACATGGGGATCCTACGAGCAGTACTTC
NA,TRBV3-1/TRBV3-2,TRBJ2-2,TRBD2,CASRPGLVLTGELFF,TGTGCCAGCAGACCGGGACTAGTTTTAACCGGGGAGCTGTTTTTT